The entry below gives a single T cell receptor beta chain sequence along with its context. The data derive from a study of blood T cell repertoires in COVID-19. Whole-study context: The cDNA or gDNA used as material had been derived from T cells, B-cell-depleted T cells, or PBMCs.

The germline V gene encodes CDR1 SNHLY and CDR2 FYNNEI. The V and J ends lost 3 bases and 4 bases respectively, with 12 bases between them. The CDR3 extends over 14 amino acids. Per the study methods: Cell counts per sample came from amplifying reference gene primers. TCRdb's copy holds only in-frame clones and misses some; the assay was immunoSEQ multiplex PCR. That table gives V, J and clone size, and the DNA gave D and trimming. The sample shows under 200,000 clones, approximately 86% of them seen only once. J is TRBJ1-2 and V is TRBV2; the D gene is possibly TRBD1 (6 bases). This clonotype was obtained from a man in his sixties with COVID-19, enrolled during active disease. Sample: peripheral blood. As DNA, the CDR3 is TGTGCCAGCAGTGACAGGGGTGCTGCCTATGGCTACACCTTC. This encodes CASSDRGAAYGYTF.